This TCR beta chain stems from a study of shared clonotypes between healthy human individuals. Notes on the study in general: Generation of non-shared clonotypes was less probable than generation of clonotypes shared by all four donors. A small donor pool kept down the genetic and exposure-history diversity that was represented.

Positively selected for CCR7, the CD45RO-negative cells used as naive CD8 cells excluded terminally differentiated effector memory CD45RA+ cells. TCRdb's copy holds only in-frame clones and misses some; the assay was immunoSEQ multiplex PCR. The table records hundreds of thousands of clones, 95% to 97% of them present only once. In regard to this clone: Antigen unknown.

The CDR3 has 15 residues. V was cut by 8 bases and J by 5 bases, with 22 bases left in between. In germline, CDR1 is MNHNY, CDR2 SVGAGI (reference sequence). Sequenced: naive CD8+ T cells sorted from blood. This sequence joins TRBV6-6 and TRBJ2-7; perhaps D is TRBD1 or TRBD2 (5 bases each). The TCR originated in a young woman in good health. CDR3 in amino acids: CASDHGAGLRNEQYF. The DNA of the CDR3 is TGTGCCAGCGACCACGGGGCAGGGCTTAGGAACGAGCAGTACTTC.